What follows are 22 T cell receptor beta chains derived from one specimen sequenced in a study of blood T cells in healthy people across ages. Primers used in a second PCR of roughly 7 to 12 cycles were a sample-barcoded 5' primer and a J-beta primer mix. One entry per CDR3 protein, called by TCRdb with MiXCR from the 5' RACE reads. The table records about 1.5 million distinct CDR3 sequences, about 42% of them present only once. What was sequenced was blood. Source of these receptors: a woman aged 18-35 years in good health.

The chain is built from TRBV20-1 and TRBJ2-5; the D gene is possibly TRBD2 (5 bases). V dropped 7 bases and J dropped 2 bases, with 14 bases sitting between them. This CDR3 region has 13 residues. The germline gives CDR1 DFQATT, CDR2 SNEGSKA (reference sequence). The CDR3 reads CSVQGLEQETQYF. For the CDR3, the DNA is TGCAGTGTACAAGGACTCGAGCAAGAGACCCAGTACTTC.

J is TRBJ2-1 and V is TRBV7-9; D might be TRBD1 (6 bases). Germline V gene lookup returns CDR1 SEHNR and CDR2 FQNEAQ (reference sequence). The V end was cut by 0 bases, the J end by 3 bases, with 12 bases between. This CDR3 contains 16 residues. The CDR3 region has the DNA TGTGCCAGCAGCTTAGCCCCCCAGGGGTACTACAATGAGCAGTTCTTC. Translation gives CASSLAPQGYYNEQFF.

This clonotype turned up a few times. The V and J genes are TRBV6-5 and TRBJ1-1, with a weak D call TRBD1 (6 bases). V was clipped by 5 bases and J by 5 bases, with 15 bases between them. The CDR3 has 14 amino acids. Germline V lookup: CDR1 MNHEY, CDR2 SVGAGI. In DNA form, the CDR3 reads TGTGCCAGCAGTACACAGGGTAGGAGTACTGAAGCTTTCTTT. Its protein product is CASSTQGRSTEAFF.

The genes are TRBV4-3 and TRBJ2-1; a weak D match, TRBD2 (5 bases). V lost 2 bases and J lost 5, with 16 bases in between. Per the germline V gene, CDR1 is LGHNA and CDR2 is YSLEER. This CDR3 has 16 residues. In DNA, the CDR3 is TGCGCCAGCAGCCAAAGCTCCGACGCGCGGGACAATGAGCAGTTCTTC. Protein sequence: CASSQSSDARDNEQFF.

This clonotype was found a few times. This sequence joins TRBV20-1 and TRBJ2-1; 10 bases map to TRBD2. The junction had 12 bases not matched to a gene; V was cut back by 0 bases and J by 13 bases. The CDR3 totals 15 residues. Germline V CDR1 and CDR2: DFQATT, SNEGSKA (reference sequence). The CDR3, as DNA: TGCAGTGCTAGAGATGTACTAGCGGGGTTAGGACCACAGTTCTTC. It is translated as CSARDVLAGLGPQFF.

This chain uses TRBV20-1 with TRBJ2-5; no clear D. The CDR3 covers 13 residues. Germline V gene sequence: CDR1 DFQATT, CDR2 SNEGSKA (reference sequence). V lost 4 bases, J lost 11 bases, and 20 bases lay in between. The CDR3 here is CSAKVRTNNEQYF. CDR3 DNA sequence: TGCAGTGCTAAGGTTCGGACCAACAATGAGCAGTACTTC.

This clonotype turned up a few times. The chain employs TRBV6-5 and TRBJ2-5; no definite D call. The germline V gene has CDR1 MNHEY and CDR2 SVGAGI. V lost 5 bases to trimming and J lost 1 base, with 11 bases between them. This CDR3 has 14 residues. CDR3 sequence: CASSNWKLQETQYF. The CDR3, as DNA: TGTGCCAGCAGTAATTGGAAACTCCAAGAGACCCAGTACTTC.

This clonotype has more than one count but fewer than ten. The chain employs TRBV21-1 and TRBJ2-7. TRBV21-1 is flagged as a pseudogene. CDR3 length: 12 amino acids. DNA for the CDR3: TGTGCCAGCAGCAAAGCCCCACCGGAGCAGTACTTC. It yields the protein CASSKAPPEQYF.

A few counts support this clonotype. V usage is TRBV5-1 and J usage is TRBJ1-4; D uncertain. CDR3 size: 13 residues. Germline loops: CDR1 SGHRS, CDR2 YFSETQ. Trimming took 0 bases from V and 8 from J, leaving 8 bases between them. The CDR3 spells CASSLDNSEKLFF. The CDR3 DNA reads as TGCGCCAGCAGCTTGGATAACTCCGAAAAACTGTTTTTT.

This clonotype has a handful of counts. V usage is TRBV20-1 and J usage is TRBJ1-2; D possibly corresponds to TRBD1 (6 bases). Germline assignment: CDR1 DFQATT and CDR2 SNEGSKA (reference sequence). Between the trimmed V and J ends, which lost 5 bases and 5 bases, there was a span of 15 bases. CDR3 length: 13 amino acids. CDR3: CSAVLTGGYGYTF. CDR3 nucleotides: TGCAGTGCTGTCCTGACAGGAGGGTATGGCTACACCTTC.

This clonotype has a handful of counts. This chain connects TRBV5-6 to TRBJ2-7; D possibly corresponds to TRBD1 (6 bases). The CDR3 sequence is 13 residues long. Germline CDR1 and CDR2: SGHDT and YYEEEE. V lost 2 bases and J lost 6, with 12 bases in between. In DNA, the CDR3 is TGTGCCAGCAGCTTCCGGTCAGGGGTCGAGCAGTACTTC. This translates into CASSFRSGVEQYF.

This rearrangement joins TRBV12-3 or TRBV12-4 to TRBJ1-5, with D uncertain. V was trimmed by 5 bases and J by 1 base, leaving 12 bases between them. The CDR3 covers 15 residues. In DNA, the CDR3 is TGTGCCAGCAGTCTCCAGGACGGGAGCAATCAGCCCCAGCATTTT. It encodes CASSLQDGSNQPQHF.

CDR3: CASSLVGLENREQYF. In nucleotides, the CDR3 is TGTGCCAGCAGCTTAGTGGGACTAGAGAACCGCGAGCAGTACTTC. The chain employs TRBV7-8 and TRBJ2-5; 8 nucleotides line up with TRBD2. The J call may be mistaken, given a closer DNA end match to TRBJ2-7. The length of the CDR3 is 15 residues. The V gene's germline CDR1 is SGHVS and CDR2 FQNEAQ.

About this clonotype: At one boundary the junction diverges from the germline segment, which might be a read error. CDR3 DNA sequence: TGTGCCAGCAGCATAGGGACAGTCACTGAAGCTTTCTTT. This translates into CASSIGTVTEAFF. The chain recombines TRBV13 with TRBJ1-1; TRBD1 aligns across 7 bases. This CDR3 is 13 amino acids long. Germline CDR1 and CDR2: PRHDT and FYEKMQ (reference sequence). Combining the CDR3 with reference TRBV13 and TRBJ1-1 gives the whole variable domain AAGVIQSPRHLIKEKRETATLKCYPIPRHDTVYWYQQGPGQDPQFLISFYEKMQSDKGSIPDRFSAQQFSDYHSELNMSSLELGDSALYFCASSIGTVTEAFFGQGTRLTVV.

This chain joins TRBV4-1 and TRBJ1-2, with no clear D. This CDR3 contains 14 residues. In germline, CDR1 is MGHRA, CDR2 YSYEKL. The V and J ends lost 2 bases and 4 bases respectively, with 11 bases between them. CDR3 sequence: CASSQTVGSYGYTF. CDR3 in DNA: TGCGCCAGCAGCCAAACGGTTGGCAGCTATGGCTACACCTTC.

This sequence joins TRBV27 and TRBJ1-2; no firm D call. Germline V lookup: CDR1 MNHEY, CDR2 SMNVEV (reference sequence). Between the trimmed V and J ends, which lost 2 bases and 7 bases, there was a span of 14 bases. The CDR3 runs to 14 residues. Here the CDR3 reads CASSLVSGVGGYTF. DNA for the CDR3: TGTGCCAGCAGTTTAGTGTCCGGGGTTGGTGGCTACACCTTC.

With respect to this clonotype: A read error may explain this, as a much larger clone is one base away. The V and J genes are TRBV7-9 and TRBJ2-7; the D is unclear. From germline, CDR1 is SEHNR and CDR2 FQNEAQ (reference sequence). CDR3 length equals 12 residues. The CDR3 here is CTSSLALNEQYF. Here the CDR3 DNA reads TGTACCAGCAGCTTAGCCCTCAATGAGCAGTACTTC.

This clonotype was seen more than once but under ten times. The chain recombines TRBV4-1 with TRBJ2-3; TRBD2 matches 11 bases. Trimming at V came to 6 bases and at J to 0 bases, leaving 14 bases not matched to a gene. The germline CDR1 and CDR2 sequences are MGHRA and YSYEKL. The CDR3 is made up of 19 amino acids. As DNA, the CDR3 is TGCGCCAGCAGGGCTACAACGACTAGCGGGGTATCTAGCACAGATACGCAGTATTTT. Translation gives CASRATTTSGVSSTDTQYF.

The V and J genes are TRBV6-6 and TRBJ1-1; the match to TRBD1 covers 7 bases. Unmatched junction bases numbered 9, after V lost 7 bases and J lost 7 bases. Germline V CDR1 and CDR2: MNHNY, SVGAGI (reference sequence). The CDR3 has 13 amino acids. The CDR3 region is CASTIRDRNEAFF. CDR3 DNA sequence: TGTGCCAGCACCATTAGGGACAGAAATGAAGCTTTCTTT.

This clonotype has just a few counts. This rearrangement joins TRBV30 to TRBJ2-7; D may be TRBD1 (6 bases). This CDR3 spans 15 amino acids. Germline V lookup: CDR1 GTSNPN, CDR2 SVGIG (reference sequence). Deletions cut 3 bases from V and 0 bases from J, with 15 bases between. The CDR3 spells CAWRGIQGRSYEQYF. For the CDR3, the DNA is TGTGCCTGGAGGGGAATTCAGGGGCGCTCCTACGAGCAGTACTTC.

As to this clonotype: Germline and junction disagree at one end, which may indicate a read error. This chain links TRBV15 with TRBJ2-3, with D perhaps TRBD1 (5 bases). Per the germline V gene, CDR1 is LNHNV and CDR2 is YYDKDF (reference sequence). The CDR3 length is 16 residues. CDR3 coding DNA: TGTGCCACCAGAACGCTCGAGGTCATAGACACAGGTACGCAGTATTTT. Protein sequence: CATRTLEVIDTGTQYF.

This clonotype was found a few times. The chain recombines TRBV9 with TRBJ2-3; TRBD2 is a possible D gene (6 bases). The germline V gene has CDR1 SGDLS and CDR2 YYNGEE. The germline V and J ends were trimmed by 0 bases and 2 bases, with 10 bases remaining between them. This CDR3 is built from 15 residues. CDR3 in amino acids: CASSVDWTITDTQYF. Here the CDR3 DNA reads TGTGCCAGCAGCGTAGACTGGACTATCACAGATACGCAGTATTTT. The full variable domain, rest sourced from reference TRBV9 and TRBJ2-3, is DSGVTQTPKHLITATGQRVTLRCSPRSGDLSVYWYQQSLDQGLQFLIQYYNGEERAKGNILERFSAQQFPDLHSELNLSSLELGDSALYFCASSVDWTITDTQYFGPGTRLTVL.